This TCR beta chain comes out of a study of shared clonotypes between healthy human individuals. Study background: Per donor, three plates held CD4 naive cells, three held CD4 memory, two held CD8 naive and one held CD8 memory. Overall study findings and caveats: Sequencing of the sorted subsets was shown by rarefaction to be incomplete despite large depth.

This clone came up many times. What it binds is unknown. Sequencing was performed with immunoSEQ multiplex PCR; in TCRdb, only in-frame clones are kept and a portion is missing. The sample lists 600,000 to 700,000 clones; 60% to 75% were seen once. Trimming shortened V by 4 bases and J by 5 bases, and 8 bases separated the two germline ends. This CDR3 contains 12 residues. CDR1 is SGHRS, CDR2 YFSETQ, per germline. The origin of this receptor is a woman under 40 in good health. The sequenced sample was memory CD4+ T cells sorted from blood. Subset here: CD45RA-negative fraction. The chain recombines TRBV5-1 with TRBJ2-3, with D unclear. The CDR3 here is CASSAGRDTQYF. As DNA, the CDR3 is TGCGCCAGCAGCGCAGGAAGAGATACGCAGTATTTT.